This T cell receptor (beta chain) was retrieved from a study of T-cell reconstitution after alpha-beta-depleted transplantation in children. This CDR3 comprises 16 residues. The V gene end was trimmed by 6 bases and the J gene end by 1 base; junction bases not matched to a gene: 8. Germline CDR1 is KGHSH and CDR2 is LQKENI. Study-level results: There were reportedly several hundred expanded graft clones from which alpha-beta T cells came about two months after transplant. Surviving recipient T cells and thymic progenitors produced the high day-60 TCRbeta diversity seen in some patients. Diversity and T-cell counts at one year after transplant derived mostly from new T cells.

Unique molecular identifiers were used in preparing the TCRbeta library. TCRdb re-derived calls from the PCR reads in MiXCR, one entry per CDR3 protein. The sample has about 98,000 distinct CDR3 sequences; about a quarter are singletons. This clonotype was seen only a few times. What it binds is not known. The material was PBMCs, obtained before TCRalphabeta/CD19-depleted stem cell transplant. This TCR was recovered from a boy aged 2 to 9 with acute lymphoblastic leukemia, due to receive a stem cell transplant. The chain carries TRBV18 and TRBJ2-2; 7 bases are shared with TRBD2. CDR3 protein: CASSPTSAMNTGELFF. The CDR3, as DNA: TGTGCCAGCTCGCCTACTAGCGCGATGAACACCGGGGAGCTGTTTTTT.